This T cell receptor (beta chain) appears in the sequencing data of a study of early T cells in non-severe SARS-CoV-2 infection. V gave up 3 bases and J gave up 6 bases, with 20 bases separating them. This CDR3 contains 16 residues. Looked up from germline, CDR1 is SNHLY and CDR2 is FYNNEI. This clonotype was counted many times. TCRdb independently ran MiXCR on the 5' RACE reads; one entry per CDR3 protein. The profile shows around 76,000 distinct CDR3 sequences, approximately 10% of them singletons. This TCR came from an adult who was a healthcare worker with PCR-confirmed SARS-CoV-2 infection or an uninfected control (not recorded which). The chain joins TRBV2 to TRBJ1-2, with a tentative D call TRBD1 (5 bases). What was sequenced was whole blood. The CDR3 DNA is TGTGCCAGCAGTGATTTAGACAGTTCGGTAATCGATGGCTACACCTTC. It codes for CASSDLDSSVIDGYTF.